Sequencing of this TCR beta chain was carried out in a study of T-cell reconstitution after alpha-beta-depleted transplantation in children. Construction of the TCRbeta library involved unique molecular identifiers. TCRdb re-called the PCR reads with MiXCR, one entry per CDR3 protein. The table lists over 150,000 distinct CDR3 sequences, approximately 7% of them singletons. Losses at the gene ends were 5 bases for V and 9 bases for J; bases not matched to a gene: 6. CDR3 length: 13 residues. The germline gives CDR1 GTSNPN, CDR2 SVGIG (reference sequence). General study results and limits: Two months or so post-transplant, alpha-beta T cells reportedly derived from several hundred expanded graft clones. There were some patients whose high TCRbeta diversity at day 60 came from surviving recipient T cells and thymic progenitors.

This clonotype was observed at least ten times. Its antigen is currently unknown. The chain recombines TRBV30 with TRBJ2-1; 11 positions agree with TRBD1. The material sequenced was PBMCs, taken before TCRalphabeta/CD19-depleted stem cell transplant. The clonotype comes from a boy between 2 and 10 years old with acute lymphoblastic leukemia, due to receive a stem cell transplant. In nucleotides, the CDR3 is TGTGCCTGGCGGGGACAGGGGGTGGGTGAGCAGTTCTTC. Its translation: CAWRGQGVGEQFF. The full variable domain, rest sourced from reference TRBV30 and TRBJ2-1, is SQTIHQWPATLVQPVGSPLSLECTVEGTSNPNLYWYRQAAGRGLQLLFYSVGIGQISSEVPQNLSASRPQDRQFILSSKKLLLSDSGFYLCAWRGQGVGEQFFGPGTRLTVL.